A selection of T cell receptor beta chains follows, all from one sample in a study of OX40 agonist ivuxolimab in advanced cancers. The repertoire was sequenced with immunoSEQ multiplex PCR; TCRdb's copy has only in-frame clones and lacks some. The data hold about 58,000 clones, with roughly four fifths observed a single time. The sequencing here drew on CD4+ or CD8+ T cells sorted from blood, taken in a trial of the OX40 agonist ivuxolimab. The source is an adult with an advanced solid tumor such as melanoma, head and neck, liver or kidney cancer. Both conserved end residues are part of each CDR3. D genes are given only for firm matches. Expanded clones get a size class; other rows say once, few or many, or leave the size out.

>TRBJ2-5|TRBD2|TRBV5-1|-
CASSRGLAAQETQYF
TGCGCCAGCAGCCGGGGACTAGCGGCCCAAGAGACCCAGTACTTC
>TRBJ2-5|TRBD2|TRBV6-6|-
CASSYRRGGLETQYF
TGTGCCAGCAGTTATAGGCGGGGGGGCTTAGAGACCCAGTACTTC
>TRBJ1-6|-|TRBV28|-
CASLAYNSPLHF
TGTGCCAGCCTCGCCTATAATTCACCCCTCCACTTT
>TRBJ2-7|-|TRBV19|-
CASSLQSQGEQYF
TGTGCCAGTAGTCTTCAATCCCAGGGAGAGCAGTACTTC
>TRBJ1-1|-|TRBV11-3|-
CASSRSGVNTEAFF
TGTGCCAGCAGTAGGAGCGGAGTGAACACTGAAGCTTTCTTT
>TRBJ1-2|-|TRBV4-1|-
CASSQDWGGGYTF
TGCGCCAGCAGCCAAGATTGGGGGGGAGGCTACACCTTC
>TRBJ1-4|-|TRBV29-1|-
CSVEYQSDEKLFF
TGCAGCGTTGAGTACCAGTCGGATGAAAAACTGTTTTTT
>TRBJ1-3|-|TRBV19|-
CASSSRTDSGNTIYF
TGTGCCAGTAGTAGCCGGACAGATTCTGGAAACACCATATATTTT
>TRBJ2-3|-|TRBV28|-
CASSLAREYTDTQYF
TGTGCCAGCAGTTTAGCCAGGGAGTACACAGATACGCAGTATTTT
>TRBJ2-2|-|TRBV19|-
CASSAVSGELFF
TGTGCCAGTAGTGCCGTATCCGGGGAGCTGTTTTTT
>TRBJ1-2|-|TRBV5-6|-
CASSLSPGYGYTF
TGTGCCAGCAGCTTGTCCCCGGGCTATGGCTACACCTTC
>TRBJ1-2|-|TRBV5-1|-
CASSSGERDRDVGYTF
TGCGCCAGCAGCTCGGGAGAGAGGGATAGGGATGTTGGCTACACCTTC
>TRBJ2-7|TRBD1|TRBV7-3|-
CASSLGQGISYEQYF
TGTGCCAGCAGCTTAGGACAGGGAATATCCTACGAGCAGTACTTC
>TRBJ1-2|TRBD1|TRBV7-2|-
CASSPDRNYGYTF
TGTGCCAGCAGCCCGGACAGGAACTATGGCTACACCTTC
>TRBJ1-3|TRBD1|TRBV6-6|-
CASSTLQGYSGNTIYF
TGTGCCAGCAGTACTTTACAGGGGTACTCCGGGAACACCATATATTTT
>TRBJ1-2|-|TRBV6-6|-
CASSWVGSDGYTF
TGTGCCAGCAGTTGGGTCGGGTCAGATGGCTACACCTTC
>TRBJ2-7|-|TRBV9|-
CASSARPGAYEQYF
TGTGCCAGCAGCGCCAGACCAGGAGCCTACGAGCAGTACTTC
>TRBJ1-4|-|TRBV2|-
CASSSYGRAEKLFF
TGTGCCAGCAGTTCCTATGGCAGGGCCGAAAAACTGTTTTTT
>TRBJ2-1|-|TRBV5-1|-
CASSLQGSYNEQFF
TGCGCCAGCAGCTTACAGGGTTCCTACAATGAGCAGTTCTTC
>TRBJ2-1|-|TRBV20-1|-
CSASTDLFF
TGCAGTGCCTCTACCGATTTGTTCTTC
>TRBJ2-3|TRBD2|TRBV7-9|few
CASSLLAGGPQDTQYF
TGTGCCAGCAGCCTACTAGCGGGGGGGCCTCAAGATACGCAGTATTTT
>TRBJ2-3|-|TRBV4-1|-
CASSSADGGTQYF
TGCGCCAGCAGCTCAGCGGACGGGGGTACGCAGTATTTT
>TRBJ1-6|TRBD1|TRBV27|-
CASSFDTGAYNSPLHF
TGTGCCAGCAGTTTCGACACAGGGGCCTATAATTCACCCCTCCACTTT
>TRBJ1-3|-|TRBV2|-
CASKPGTVSGNTIYF
TGTGCCAGCAAGCCGGGGACGGTCTCTGGAAACACCATATATTTT
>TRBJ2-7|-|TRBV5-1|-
CASSPANRAPYEQYF
TGCGCCAGCAGCCCAGCAAACAGGGCCCCCTACGAGCAGTACTTC
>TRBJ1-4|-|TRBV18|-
CASSQYDGQTNEKLFF
TGTGCCAGCTCACAGTATGACGGGCAAACTAATGAAAAACTGTTTTTT
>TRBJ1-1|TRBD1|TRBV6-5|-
CASSPGTGLSFF
TGTGCCAGCAGCCCAGGGACAGGGTTATCTTTCTTT
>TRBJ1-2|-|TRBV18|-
CASSPSGTEAYGYTF
TGTGCCAGCTCACCTTCCGGGACTGAGGCTTATGGCTACACCTTC
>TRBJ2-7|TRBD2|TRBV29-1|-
CSVPGRTPYEQYF
TGCAGCGTCCCCGGGAGGACCCCCTACGAGCAGTACTTC